The following is a T cell receptor (beta chain) sequence with its context. This sample stems from a study of T cell changes during pregnancy in multiple sclerosis. This table comes from immunoSEQ multiplex PCR, and its TCRdb copy is limited to in-frame clones, with some not included. The sample records over 45,000 clones, about 91% being singletons. The TCR sequence derives from a female donor with multiple sclerosis, enrolled in a pregnancy study. The source material was peripheral blood, sampled in the third trimester of pregnancy.

The CDR3 loop is CASTEAGGREQYF. The DNA of the CDR3 is TGTGCCAGCACCGAGGCGGGAGGGCGTGAGCAGTACTTC. The chain uses TRBV11-2 and TRBJ2-7, with 9 bases lining up with TRBD2. The CDR3 has 13 amino acids. Germline V gene sequence: CDR1 SGHAT, CDR2 FQNNGV. Unmatched junction bases numbered 8, after V lost 7 bases and J lost 7 bases.